These T cell receptor beta chains were read from a single sample in a study of T cell responses to AZD1222 COVID-19 vaccine. The protocol was immunoSEQ multiplex PCR, while the TCRdb copy is restricted to in-frame clones and leaves out a portion. The sample includes around 120,000 clones, around 84% of them seen just once. The material was peripheral blood, obtained 28 days after the second AZD1222 dose. These TCRs come from an adult who received the AZD1222 COVID-19 vaccine. Both conserved end residues are part of each CDR3. Fields, in order: D gene, V gene, J gene, clone size, CDR3 DNA, CDR3 protein. D genes are given only for firm matches. Rows may omit the clone size; those that give it use once, few, many or a size class.

TRBD1	TRBV10-3	TRBJ2-5	-	TGTGCCATCAGTGTGGACAGGGGCGAGACCCAGTACTTC	CAISVDRGETQYF
TRBD1	TRBV5-1	TRBJ1-3	-	TGCGCCAGCAAATCACCCACCGGGACAGAGGGAAACACCATATATTTT	CASKSPTGTEGNTIYF
TRBD2	TRBV15	TRBJ2-2	-	TGTGCCACCAGCAGAGCTAGGCAGCGGGGGCCAATCGGCACCGGGGAGCTGTTTTTT	CATSRARQRGPIGTGELFF
-	TRBV28	TRBJ2-2	-	TGTGCCAGCAGTTCAGAGGGGGCGGGGTACACCGGGGAGCTGTTTTTT	CASSSEGAGYTGELFF
TRBD2	TRBV7-2	TRBJ2-3	-	TGTGCCAGCAGCTTATGGGCGGGGGGGACGACAGATACGCAGTATTTT	CASSLWAGGTTDTQYF
TRBD2	TRBV7-6	TRBJ2-7	-	TGTGCCAGCAGCTTACTAGCGGGCTCCTACGAGCAGTACTTC	CASSLLAGSYEQYF
-	TRBV3-1/TRBV3-2	TRBJ2-2	once	TGTGCCAGCACCCAAGAAGTGAGGGGCACCGGGGAGCTGTTTTTT	CASTQEVRGTGELFF
-	TRBV6-5	TRBJ1-2	-	TGTGCCAGCAGTTCAGAGAACTATGGCTACACCTTC	CASSSENYGYTF
TRBD1	TRBV15	TRBJ2-7	few	TGTGCCACCAGCAGATTCCCCGAGGGGGCAGATAGTTGCTACGAGCAGTACTTC	CATSRFPEGADSCYEQYF
TRBD1	TRBV19	TRBJ1-6	-	TGTGCCAGTAGTGCAGGGGGTAATTCACCCCTCCACTTT	CASSAGGNSPLHF
-	TRBV15	TRBJ1-3	once	TGTGCCACCTTAAGGGGCTCTGGAAACACCATATATTTT	CATLRGSGNTIYF
-	TRBV5-1	TRBJ2-7	-	TGCGCCAGCAGCTTGTTAACAGACTCCTACGAGCAGTACTTC	CASSLLTDSYEQYF
TRBD1	TRBV28	TRBJ2-7	-	TGTGCCAGCAGGGACAGGGTACTCGAGCAGTACTTC	CASRDRVLEQYF
-	TRBV2	TRBJ2-1	-	TGTGCCAGCAGGAACAGGGTAGCTACGAATGAGCAGTTCTTC	CASRNRVATNEQFF
TRBD1	TRBV6-5	TRBJ1-2	-	TGTGCCAGCACTCGGACAGGGGCGAACTATGGCTACACCTTC	CASTRTGANYGYTF
TRBD1	TRBV5-8	TRBJ1-6	-	TGTGCCAGCAGCTTGACAGGGGTCTCACCCCTCCACTTT	CASSLTGVSPLHF
TRBD1	TRBV6-6	TRBJ2-1	-	TGTGCCAGCAACGCACCGGGACAGGGGAATTCCAATGAGCAGTTCTTC	CASNAPGQGNSNEQFF
-	TRBV5-1	TRBJ2-4	-	TGCGCCAGCAGCTTGGTAGGGGGACAAAACATTCAGTACTTC	CASSLVGGQNIQYF
-	TRBV7-9	TRBJ2-7	-	TGTGCCAGCAGCAACCGGGCCTCCTACGAGCAGTACTTC	CASSNRASYEQYF
TRBD1	TRBV6-2/TRBV6-3	TRBJ2-7	-	TGTGCCAGCAGTTACTCAGGGGGACAGGGGGCCAGCGAGCAGTACTTC	CASSYSGGQGASEQYF
-	TRBV5-1	TRBJ2-5	-	TGCGCCAGCAGCGTTACAGGGATCGAAGAGACCCAGTACTTC	CASSVTGIEETQYF
-	TRBV6-1	TRBJ1-6	-	TGTGCCAGCAGCCGAGGAGGCGGGGGTTCACCCCTCCACTTT	CASSRGGGGSPLHF
TRBD1	TRBV27	TRBJ2-2	-	TGTGCCAGCAGTCCCGGGGACAGATACACCGGGGAGCTGTTTTTT	CASSPGDRYTGELFF
TRBD1	TRBV28	TRBJ2-7	-	TGTGCCAGCAGGTTACCGGGACAGTCCTACGAGCAGTACTTC	CASRLPGQSYEQYF
-	TRBV12-3/TRBV12-4	TRBJ1-5	few	TGTGCCAGCAGTTTTTTTCCGGGACAGCCCCAGCATTTT	CASSFFPGQPQHF
-	TRBV5-1	TRBJ1-1	once	TGCGCCAGCAGCTTCGGACAGAACCTAATGAACACTGAAGCTTTCTTT	CASSFGQNLMNTEAFF
-	TRBV5-4	TRBJ2-3	-	TGTGCCAGCGGAGGCACAGATACGCAGTATTTT	CASGGTDTQYF
-	TRBV24-1	TRBJ2-3	once	TGTGCCACCAGCGCAACCACAGATACGCAGTATTTT	CATSATTDTQYF
-	TRBV28	TRBJ1-4	-	TGTGCCAGCAGTATTACCGGGACATCCCTTGAAAAACTGTTTTTT	CASSITGTSLEKLFF
TRBD1	TRBV5-1	TRBJ2-7	-	TGCGCCAGCAGCTTAGCCACGGGACAGGGTTTTTGGCAGTACTTC	CASSLATGQGFWQYF
-	TRBV6-1	TRBJ2-7	-	TGTGCCAGCAGTGAAGCGCGAGAGCAGTACTTC	CASSEAREQYF
-	TRBV7-9	TRBJ1-6	-	TGTGCCAGCAGCCGGGACTTCGCCGGTTCACCCCTCCACTTT	CASSRDFAGSPLHF
-	TRBV19	TRBJ2-5	few	TGTGCCAGTAGTATAGAGGGCGGGGGCCTCCAAGAGACCCAGTACTTC	CASSIEGGGLQETQYF
-	TRBV12-5	TRBJ2-3	few	TGTGCTAGTGGTTCATACAGGGACATGGATACGCAGTATTTT	CASGSYRDMDTQYF
TRBD1	TRBV6-1	TRBJ2-1	few	TGTGCCAGCAGTGAAGCGGGGTGGGGGACAGGGACCAATGAGCAGTTCTTC	CASSEAGWGTGTNEQFF
-	TRBV15	TRBJ1-1	-	TGTGCCACCAGCAGAGAAGGGACGACGCTTGCAGAAGCTTTCTTT	CATSREGTTLAEAFF
-	TRBV28	TRBJ2-5	-	TGTGCCAGCAGTCAGACCGGGACAAGGGTGCAAGAGACCCAGTACTTC	CASSQTGTRVQETQYF
-	TRBV2	TRBJ1-5	-	TGTGCCAGCAAAGGTGTCAGGGGAAGAGGCCAGCCCCAGCATTTT	CASKGVRGRGQPQHF
-	TRBV2	TRBJ1-5	-	TGTGCCAGCAGTCACGCTGACACCCCGGGTCAGCCCCAGCATTTT	CASSHADTPGQPQHF
-	TRBV10-1	TRBJ1-2	once	TGCGCCAGCAGTGAGAACAGGGACGGTGGCTACACCTTC	CASSENRDGGYTF
-	TRBV2	TRBJ1-2	few	TGTGCCAGCAGCCCCGAGAACTATGGCTACACCTTC	CASSPENYGYTF
TRBD1	TRBV28	TRBJ1-2	-	TGTGCCAGCAGAATCGGCGAGGGGGCACACTATGGCTACACCTTC	CASRIGEGAHYGYTF
TRBD2	TRBV7-8	TRBJ2-6	many	TGTGCCAGCAGCGGAGACCCGGGACTATACCACTCTGGGGCCAACGTCCTGACTTTC	CASSGDPGLYHSGANVLTF
-	TRBV30	TRBJ1-2	few	TGTGCCTGGAGCTGGGGGGGTGGCTACACCTTC	CAWSWGGGYTF
TRBD1	TRBV30	TRBJ1-6	-	TGTGCCTGGACGACAGGGCAGAATTCACCCCTCCACTTT	CAWTTGQNSPLHF